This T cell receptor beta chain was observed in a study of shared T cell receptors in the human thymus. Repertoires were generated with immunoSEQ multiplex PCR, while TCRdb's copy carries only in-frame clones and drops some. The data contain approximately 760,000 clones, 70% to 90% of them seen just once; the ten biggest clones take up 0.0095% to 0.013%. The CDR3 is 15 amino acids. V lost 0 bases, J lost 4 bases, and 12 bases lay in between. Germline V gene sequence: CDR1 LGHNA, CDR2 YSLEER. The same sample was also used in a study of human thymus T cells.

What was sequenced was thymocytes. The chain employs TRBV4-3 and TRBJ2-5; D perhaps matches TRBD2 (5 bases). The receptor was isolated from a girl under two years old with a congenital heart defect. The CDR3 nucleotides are TGCGCCAGCAGCCAAGATGAGGGCCATTCAGAGACCCAGTACTTC. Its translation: CASSQDEGHSETQYF.